A single sample gave rise to the 9 T cell receptor beta chains below, sequenced in a study of blood T cell repertoires in COVID-19. TCRdb keeps only in-frame clones here, not all; method: immunoSEQ multiplex PCR. The sample comprises 200,000 to 250,000 clones, just over 90% of which are singletons, and more than 0.95% rests with the top ten. The specimen was peripheral blood. The receptors shown here come from a man younger than 45 with acute or convalescent COVID-19.

The chain carries TRBV5-1 and TRBJ2-7; 9 positions match TRBD1. This CDR3 has 14 residues. J was trimmed by 5 bases and V by 4 bases; bases with no gene match: 7. CDR1 SGHRS and CDR2 YFSETQ come from the germline V gene. CDR3 region: CASSTGGAYDEQYF. The DNA for the CDR3 is TGCGCCAGCAGCACAGGGGGCGCGTACGACGAGCAGTACTTC.

V and J are TRBV30 and TRBJ1-1; D possibly corresponds to TRBD1 (5 bases). Trimming stripped 1 base from V and 11 bases from J, with 8 bases between. CDR1 and CDR2 (germline): GTSNPN, SVGIG (reference sequence). This CDR3 is built from 10 residues. The CDR3 region has the DNA TGTGCCTGGAGTGGACAGCGCGCTTTCTTT. This gives the protein CAWSGQRAFF.

This clone was counted a single time. The J gene is TRBJ2-7, the V gene TRBV6-5; 9 nucleotides align to TRBD1. This CDR3 has 13 residues. Trimming removed 7 bases from V and 5 bases from J; junction bases left unmatched: 6. Germline V gene data show CDR1 as MNHEY and CDR2 as SVGAGI. CDR3 bases: TGTGCCAGCACCACGACAGGGGGGGACGAGCAGTACTTC. Protein sequence: CASTTTGGDEQYF.

This chain joins TRBV9 and TRBJ2-2; TRBD1 is a possible D gene (6 bases). Germline V gene sequence: CDR1 SGDLS, CDR2 YYNGEE. This CDR3 comprises 14 residues. The V gene lost 6 bases and the J gene lost 7 bases, with 16 bases spanning the gap. In nucleotides, the CDR3 is TGTGCCAGCACCGCATCACAGGGCGTCGGGGAGCTGTTTTTT. It codes for CASTASQGVGELFF.

The chain is built from TRBV5-8 and TRBJ2-6; 7 bases are a match to TRBD1. The V segment lost 4 bases and the J segment 0 bases; nucleotides outside the gene matches: 4. Germline lookup yields CDR1 SGHTS and CDR2 YDEGEE. The CDR3 sequence is 16 residues long. The CDR3 reads CASSEGQPSGANVLTF. The DNA of the CDR3 is TGTGCCAGCAGCGAGGGACAGCCCTCTGGGGCCAACGTCCTGACTTTC.

The rearrangement uses TRBV7-2 and TRBJ1-3, with D hard to call. Trimming pared 6 bases from V and 1 base from J, leaving 10 bases between. Germline V gene data show CDR1 as SGHTA and CDR2 as FQGNSA. The CDR3 length is 14 residues. CDR3 DNA: TGTGCCAGCAGGCGACAAAATTCTGGAAACACCATATATTTT. It specifies CASRRQNSGNTIYF.

The chain combines TRBV13 with TRBJ2-3; the D is unclear. Trimming took off 5 bases at V and 0 bases at J, with 6 bases between the two ends. This CDR3 spans 13 amino acids. Per germline, CDR1 PRHDT and CDR2 FYEKMQ (reference sequence). The CDR3 DNA is TGTGCCAGCAGCCAGGCGAGCACAGATACGCAGTATTTT. Protein sequence: CASSQASTDTQYF.

The chain is built from TRBV23-1 and TRBJ2-2; D possibly corresponds to TRBD2 (5 bases). TRBV23-1 is placed among ORFs of uncertain function. Trimming took 2 bases from V and 2 from J, leaving 18 bases between them. This CDR3 has 18 residues. The CDR3 region is CASSQPRRGPENTGELFF. In DNA form, the CDR3 reads TGCGCCAGCAGTCAACCCAGGAGAGGGCCTGAAAACACCGGGGAGCTGTTTTTT.

This CDR3 reads CASSLSRNTEAFF. DNA for the CDR3: TGCGCCAGCAGCTTGTCCAGAAACACTGAAGCTTTCTTT. The chain combines TRBV5-1 with TRBJ1-1; D is ambiguous. CDR1 and CDR2 (germline): SGHRS, YFSETQ. The CDR3 totals 13 residues. Deletions cut 1 base from V and 2 bases from J, with 6 bases between.